Following are 21 T cell receptor beta chains from one sample sequenced in a study of CD8 T cells in Susac syndrome. The RNA, about 0.5 to 1 ug, was put through reverse transcription using random hexamers. TCRdb redid the calling of the immunoSEQ multiplex PCR reads with MiXCR, one entry per CDR3 protein. The data contain tens of thousands of distinct CDR3 sequences, roughly 94% of them seen just once; the ten biggest clones take up about 0.3%. The sequencing sample was made of CD4+ T cells from PBMCs. All receptors derive from a human donor with Susac syndrome.

The CDR3 here is CASSEVTEAFF. CDR3 nucleotide sequence: TGTGCCAGCAGTGAGGTCACTGAAGCTTTCTTT. The chain carries TRBV2 and TRBJ1-1; D is uncertain. This CDR3 is built from 11 residues. The germline V gene has CDR1 SNHLY and CDR2 FYNNEI. Trimming shortened V by 3 bases and J by 4 bases, and 3 bases separated the two germline ends.

The J gene is TRBJ1-6, the V gene TRBV30; no clear D. V was cut by 2 bases and J by 11 bases, with 10 bases left in between. Germline values: CDR1 GTSNPN, CDR2 SVGIG (reference sequence). This CDR3 comprises 12 residues. The CDR3 here is CAWSTGKPPLHF. The CDR3 DNA sequence: TGTGCCTGGAGTACCGGAAAGCCACCCCTCCACTTT.

The gene calls are TRBV29-1 and TRBJ2-5; TRBD1 aligns across 7 bases. In germline, CDR1 is SQVTM, CDR2 ANQGSEA. The CDR3 runs 11 residues. Trimming at V came to 5 bases and at J to 3 bases, leaving 0 bases not matched to a gene. CDR3 loop: CSVQGEETQYF. The CDR3 DNA reads TGCAGCGTTCAGGGGGAAGAGACCCAGTACTTC.

This rearrangement joins TRBV27 to TRBJ2-3; D is ambiguous. This CDR3 comprises 12 residues. CDR1 is MNHEY, CDR2 SMNVEV, per germline (reference sequence). Between the trimmed V and J ends, which lost 4 bases and 4 bases, there was a span of 6 bases. This chain's CDR3 is CASSSRSDTQYF. The CDR3 DNA reads TGTGCCAGCAGTTCTAGATCAGATACGCAGTATTTT.

This chain connects TRBV30 to TRBJ1-1; TRBD1 matches at 9 bases. Germline lookup yields CDR1 GTSNPN and CDR2 SVGIG (reference sequence). The CDR3 consists of 11 residues. The V segment lost 5 bases and the J segment 11 bases; nucleotides outside the gene matches: 6. The CDR3 nucleotides are TGTGCCTGGGATGGGACAGGGATGGCTTTCTTT. This sequence encodes CAWDGTGMAFF.

This clonotype was counted once. The chain carries TRBV25-1 and TRBJ1-1, with unresolved D. With 5 bases removed from V and 7 bases from J, the gap between germline ends came to 14 bases. CDR1 and CDR2 from the germline V gene are MGHDK and SYGVNS. The CDR3 has 13 residues. The CDR3 loop is CASSPLFRSEAFF. The CDR3 nucleotides are TGTGCCAGCAGTCCGCTGTTCAGGAGTGAAGCTTTCTTT.

The V call is TRBV30, the J call TRBJ1-1, with a tentative D call TRBD1 (5 bases). This CDR3 contains 13 residues. Germline CDR1 is GTSNPN and CDR2 is SVGIG (reference sequence). V lost 1 base to trimming and J lost 1 base, with 7 bases between them. The CDR3 DNA reads TGTGCCTGGAGTGCTCAGGGGAACACTGAAGCTTTCTTT. Translated: CAWSAQGNTEAFF.

The gene calls are TRBV5-1 and TRBJ2-2; TRBD1 matches 8 bases. With 1 base clipped from V and 7 bases from J, the junction kept 3 bases outside the gene matches. The CDR3 is 14 residues long. Germline values: CDR1 SGHRS, CDR2 YFSETQ. CDR3 region: CASSLRQGNGELFF. The CDR3 bases are TGCGCCAGCAGCTTGCGACAGGGGAACGGGGAGCTGTTTTTT.

V usage is TRBV20-1 and J usage is TRBJ1-4; unclear D gene. Germline values: CDR1 DFQATT, CDR2 SNEGSKA (reference sequence). The CDR3 loop spans 14 amino acids. V was trimmed by 6 bases and J by 0 bases, leaving 11 bases between them. The CDR3 DNA reads TGCAGTGCCGAGACGGGTGCAACTAATGAAAAACTGTTTTTT. It codes for CSAETGATNEKLFF.

The chain is built from TRBV20-1 and TRBJ2-5; D is possibly TRBD1 or TRBD2 (5 bases each). V was pared by 4 bases and J by 1 base, with 7 bases between. There are 12 residues in the CDR3. Germline V gives CDR1 DFQATT, CDR2 SNEGSKA (reference sequence). CDR3 in amino acids: CSATGTQETQYF. CDR3 DNA sequence: TGCAGTGCTACCGGGACCCAAGAGACCCAGTACTTC.

As DNA, the CDR3 is TGTGCCAGCAGCCAAGATAAGTGGAATGAGCAGTTCTTC. It yields the protein CASSQDKWNEQFF. The gene calls are TRBV14 and TRBJ2-1, with D unclear. The germline V gene encodes CDR1 SGHDN and CDR2 FVKESK. This CDR3 spans 13 amino acids. Trimming took off 0 bases at V and 7 bases at J, with 7 bases between the two ends.

This chain connects TRBV7-9 to TRBJ2-7, with a possible D match to TRBD1 (5 bases). CDR3 length equals 14 residues. Trimming pared 5 bases from V and 6 bases from J, leaving 17 bases between. CDR1 SEHNR and CDR2 FQNEAQ come from the germline V gene (reference sequence). The CDR3: CASSLTQSQGEQYF. CDR3 sequence (DNA): TGTGCCAGCAGCCTTACTCAGTCCCAGGGCGAGCAGTACTTC.

This sequence joins TRBV11-1 and TRBJ2-5; possible D gene TRBD2, 5 bases. This CDR3 is built from 13 residues. CDR1 is SGHAT, CDR2 FQDESV, per germline (reference sequence). V was pared by 5 bases and J by 5 bases, with 12 bases between. CDR3 residues: CASSPPRGETQYF. CDR3 bases: TGTGCCAGCAGCCCCCCCCGAGGGGAGACCCAGTACTTC. Full variable domain (outside the CDR3, taken from reference TRBV11-1 and TRBJ2-5): EAEVAQSPRYKITEKSQAVAFWCDPISGHATLYWYRQILGQGPELLVQFQDESVVDDSQLPKDRFSAERLKGVDSTLKIQPAELGDSAMYLCASSPPRGETQYFGPGTRLLVL.

The rearrangement links TRBV7-9 to TRBJ2-1, with 7 bases matching TRBD1. The V gene's germline CDR1 is SEHNR and CDR2 FQNEAQ (reference sequence). The CDR3 contains 16 residues. J was trimmed by 5 bases and V by 2 bases; bases with no gene match: 9. The CDR3 region has the DNA TGTGCCAGCAGCTTACCACAGGGGAATAAAGACAATGAGCAGTTCTTC. It encodes CASSLPQGNKDNEQFF.

The chain has TRBV12-3 or TRBV12-4 and TRBJ2-7; D may be TRBD1 or TRBD2 (5 bases each). The CDR3 is 16 amino acids. V shed 6 bases and J shed 4 bases, with 22 bases lying between them. The CDR3 DNA reads TGTGCCAGCAGCCATAGGGACGGCAGCCCCCCTTACGAGCAGTACTTC. It yields the protein CASSHRDGSPPYEQYF.

This rearrangement joins TRBV3-1 to TRBJ2-2; 10 bases agree with TRBD1. The V gene's germline CDR1 is LGHDT and CDR2 YNNKEL (reference sequence). J was trimmed by 3 bases and V by 4 bases; bases with no gene match: 5. The CDR3 extends over 16 amino acids. The CDR3 here is CASSLTGTGDTGELFF. The CDR3 DNA reads TGTGCCAGCAGCCTAACCGGGACAGGGGACACCGGGGAGCTGTTTTTT.

V usage is TRBV28 and J usage is TRBJ1-1; unclear D gene. In germline, CDR1 is MDHEN, CDR2 SYDVKM. CDR3 length equals 10 residues. V lost 4 bases, J lost 5 bases, and 2 bases lay in between. CDR3 residues: CASSSTEAFF. In nucleotides, the CDR3 is TGTGCCAGCAGTTCAACTGAAGCTTTCTTT. Looking up the rest from reference TRBV28 and TRBJ1-1 gives the full variable domain: DVKVTQSSRYLVKRTGEKVFLECVQDMDHENMFWYRQDPGLGLRLIYFSYDVKMKEKGDIPEGYSVSREKKERFSLILESASTNQTSMYLCASSSTEAFFGQGTRLTVV.

V and J are TRBV18 and TRBJ2-7, with 7 bases fitting TRBD1. Trimming cost V 4 bases and J 0 bases; bases outside gene matches: 9. This CDR3 spans 16 amino acids. CDR1 KGHSH and CDR2 LQKENI come from the germline V gene. The CDR3 bases are TGTGCCAGCTCACGGACCCGACAGGGAAGCTCCTACGAGCAGTACTTC. Translated: CASSRTRQGSSYEQYF.

The chain joins TRBV19 to TRBJ1-1, with TRBD1 matching over 9 bases. V lost 7 bases and J lost 4; bases outside the gene matches: 7. The CDR3 is 14 amino acids. Germline CDR1 LNHDA, CDR2 SQIVND (reference sequence). This CDR3 is CASTGTGYVTEAFF. The CDR3 DNA reads as TGTGCCAGTACAGGGACAGGGTACGTCACTGAAGCTTTCTTT. The full variable domain, with the rest looked up from reference TRBV19 and TRBJ1-1, is DGGITQSPKYLFRKEGQNVTLSCEQNLNHDAMYWYRQDPGQGLRLIYYSQIVNDFQKGDIAEGYSVSREKKESFPLTVTSAQKNPTAFYLCASTGTGYVTEAFFGQGTRLTVV.

The chain uses TRBV3-1 and TRBJ2-5, with TRBD1 identical over 7 bases. The V segment lost 4 bases and the J segment 4 bases; nucleotides outside the gene matches: 12. CDR3 length equals 16 residues. Germline lookup yields CDR1 LGHDT and CDR2 YNNKEL (reference sequence). CDR3: CASSLTSTGWVETQYF. The CDR3 coding sequence is TGTGCCAGCAGCCTAACCTCGACAGGGTGGGTAGAGACCCAGTACTTC.

J is TRBJ1-1 and V is TRBV12-3 or TRBV12-4; weak D call: TRBD1 (5 bases). The V end was cut by 4 bases, the J end by 1 base, with 7 bases between. The CDR3 length is 13 residues. CDR3 loop: CASSWGGNTEAFF. DNA for the CDR3: TGTGCCAGCAGTTGGGGGGGGAACACTGAAGCTTTCTTT.